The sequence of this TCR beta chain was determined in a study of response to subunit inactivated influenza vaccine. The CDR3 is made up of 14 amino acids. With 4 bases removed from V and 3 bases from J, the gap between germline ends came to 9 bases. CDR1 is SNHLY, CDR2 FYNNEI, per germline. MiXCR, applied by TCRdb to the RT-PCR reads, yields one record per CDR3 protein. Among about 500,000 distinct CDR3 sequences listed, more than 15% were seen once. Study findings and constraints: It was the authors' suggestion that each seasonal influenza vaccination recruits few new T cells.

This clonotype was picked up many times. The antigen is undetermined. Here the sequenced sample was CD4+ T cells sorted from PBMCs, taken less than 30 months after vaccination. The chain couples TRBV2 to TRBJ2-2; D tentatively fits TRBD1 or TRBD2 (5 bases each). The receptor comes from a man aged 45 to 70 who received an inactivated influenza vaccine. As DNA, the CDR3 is TGTGCCAGCAGTGGGGGGACCCACACCGGGGAGCTGTTTTTT. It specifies CASSGGTHTGELFF.